The source of this T cell receptor (beta chain) is a study of radiotherapy plus CTLA-4 blockade in lung cancer. Study in general: Among enrolled patients, 15% to 20% responded and around 30% achieved disease control. The study, taken as a whole, reports: Reported findings show early blood T cell clone dynamics, with interferon-beta, best predicted response.

The CDR3 extends over 16 amino acids. Germline values: CDR1 ENHRY, CDR2 SYGVKD. The ends were cut back, 4 bases at V and 0 bases at J, with 16 bases in the middle. Treatment of patients with chemo-refractory metastatic non-small-cell lung cancer consisted of focal radiation plus CTLA-4 blockade with ipilimumab. The data were produced by immunoSEQ multiplex PCR, yet TCRdb's version contains in-frame clones alone and is incomplete. The sample shows tens of thousands of clones, roughly 86% of them seen only once. Notes on this clone: The antigen is not known.

Sample: peripheral blood, taken from a patient treated with radiotherapy plus ipilimumab. This receptor was obtained from a human donor with non-small cell lung cancer who had stable disease on radiotherapy plus ipilimumab. This chain uses TRBV10-3 with TRBJ2-7; D is possibly TRBD2 (6 bases). In DNA form, the CDR3 reads TGTGCCATCAGTGGGCCCCCACAGACTAGCTCCTACGAGCAGTACTTC. It codes for CAISGPPQTSSYEQYF.